Presented here are 26 T cell receptor beta chains from one specimen sequenced in a study of blood T cell repertoires in COVID-19. Repertoires were generated with immunoSEQ multiplex PCR, while TCRdb's copy carries only in-frame clones and drops some. The sample shows more than 300,000 clones, approximately 90% of them seen only once. Material: PBMCs or T cells enriched from blood (not recorded which). The source is a woman in her 30s who had recovered from COVID-19.

J is TRBJ1-1 and V is TRBV5-6, with D perhaps matching TRBD1 (5 bases). V gave up 0 bases and J gave up 1 base, with 7 bases separating them. The CDR3 has 14 amino acids. The germline V gene has CDR1 SGHDT and CDR2 YYEEEE. This CDR3 is CASSLGTTNTEAFF. The CDR3, as DNA: TGTGCCAGCAGCTTGGGGACAACGAACACTGAAGCTTTCTTT.

V and J are TRBV4-1 and TRBJ1-2; TRBD1 matches 9 bases. The CDR3 is 15 amino acids. CDR1 is MGHRA and CDR2 is YSYEKL in the germline V gene. The junction had 4 bases not matched to a gene; V was cut back by 2 bases and J by 3 bases. CDR3 nucleotides: TGCGCCAGCAGCCAACGGGACAGGGTTTACTATGGCTACACCTTC. It is translated as CASSQRDRVYYGYTF.

The chain couples TRBV7-2 to TRBJ1-4; D perhaps matches TRBD1 (5 bases). CDR3 length: 14 residues. The V end was cut by 2 bases, the J end by 7 bases, with 11 bases between. CDR1 and CDR2 (germline): SGHTA, FQGNSA. The CDR3 coding sequence is TGTGCCAGCAGCTTACAGGGTAGAGGTGAAAAACTGTTTTTT. It yields the protein CASSLQGRGEKLFF.

V is TRBV7-9 and J is TRBJ1-1; D ambiguous. Trimming removed 1 base from V and 7 bases from J, with 10 bases in between. Germline CDR1 SEHNR, CDR2 FQNEAQ (reference sequence). This CDR3 is built from 13 residues. CDR3 sequence reads: CASSLGLSLEAFF. CDR3 coding DNA: TGTGCCAGCAGCTTAGGACTAAGCCTTGAAGCTTTCTTT.

The V call is TRBV3-1 (or the pseudogene TRBV3-2), the J call TRBJ2-2; 10 nucleotides line up with TRBD2. The CDR3 contains 17 residues. V shed 4 bases and J 1 base; nucleotides not matched to a gene: 6. The V gene's germline CDR1 is LGHDT and CDR2 YNNKEL (reference sequence). The CDR3 coding sequence is TGTGCCAGCAGCCGTCTAGCGGGGGCCCAGAACACCGGGGAGCTGTTTTTT. Its translation: CASSRLAGAQNTGELFF.

The rearrangement links TRBV9 to TRBJ1-1; a weak D match, TRBD1 (5 bases). V lost 2 bases and J lost 1, with 9 bases in between. CDR1 and CDR2 (germline): SGDLS, YYNGEE. CDR3 length: 14 residues. The CDR3 loop reads CASSVEGWNTEAFF. Written as DNA, the CDR3 is TGTGCCAGCAGCGTGGAGGGGTGGAACACTGAAGCTTTCTTT. Based on the CDR3 plus reference TRBV9 and TRBJ1-1, the full variable domain is DSGVTQTPKHLITATGQRVTLRCSPRSGDLSVYWYQQSLDQGLQFLIQYYNGEERAKGNILERFSAQQFPDLHSELNLSSLELGDSALYFCASSVEGWNTEAFFGQGTRLTVV.

V and J are TRBV6-1 and TRBJ2-2; D gene unclear. Trimming removed 1 base from V and 2 bases from J, with 8 bases in between. The CDR3 consists of 15 residues. Per germline, CDR1 MNHNS and CDR2 SASEGT. The CDR3 bases are TGTGCCAGCAGTGAAGTGGCAGTTAACACCGGGGAGCTGTTTTTT. The encoded protein is CASSEVAVNTGELFF.

This rearrangement joins TRBV12-5 to TRBJ2-7; D may be TRBD2 (6 bases). V was pared by 7 bases and J by 4 bases, with 17 bases between. The CDR3 consists of 14 residues. Germline CDR1 LGHNT, CDR2 FRNRAP. The DNA for the CDR3 is TGTGCTAGTGCCACGGGGGTTTTTGGTTACGAGCAGTACTTC. Encoded protein: CASATGVFGYEQYF.

The CDR3 bases are TGTGCCAGCAGTCCCAGACAGGGGCCGGGGGAGACCCAGTACTTC. Translating gives CASSPRQGPGETQYF. The chain combines TRBV27 with TRBJ2-5; 8 bases line up with TRBD1. J gave up 5 bases and V 5 bases, and 10 bases lay outside the gene matches. The CDR3 is 15 amino acids. CDR1 is MNHEY and CDR2 is SMNVEV in the germline V gene (reference sequence).

The chain is built from TRBV5-6 and TRBJ2-7, with 7 bases aligning to TRBD1. J was trimmed by 2 bases and V by 3 bases; bases with no gene match: 2. The germline V gene encodes CDR1 SGHDT and CDR2 YYEEEE. This CDR3 has 13 residues. The CDR3 sequence is CASSWGTAYEQYF. The DNA of the CDR3 is TGTGCCAGCAGCTGGGGGACAGCCTACGAGCAGTACTTC.

The V call is TRBV6-5, the J call TRBJ1-1; 7 bases are shared with TRBD1. The CDR3 spans 15 residues. V lost 2 bases, J lost 0 bases, and 3 bases stayed unmatched. Germline V CDR1 and CDR2: MNHEY, SVGAGI. CDR3 coding DNA: TGTGCCAGCAGTTACCCGGGGACAGTGAACACTGAAGCTTTCTTT. It yields the protein CASSYPGTVNTEAFF.

This clone appeared a single time. This rearrangement joins TRBV30 to TRBJ2-7, with a tentative D call TRBD2 (6 bases). The germline CDR1 and CDR2 sequences are GTSNPN and SVGIG (reference sequence). This CDR3 region has 14 residues. V was pared by 0 bases and J by 2 bases, with 11 bases between. CDR3 loop: CAWSVRGGTYEQYF. CDR3 DNA sequence: TGTGCCTGGAGTGTACGTGGGGGGACCTACGAGCAGTACTTC. Combining the CDR3 with reference TRBV30 and TRBJ2-7 gives the whole variable domain SQTIHQWPATLVQPVGSPLSLECTVEGTSNPNLYWYRQAAGRGLQLLFYSVGIGQISSEVPQNLSASRPQDRQFILSSKKLLLSDSGFYLCAWSVRGGTYEQYFGPGTRLTVT.

CDR3 DNA sequence: TGTGCCAGTAGAGTTCTAGCGGGGGGCCCCTACAATGAGCAGTTCTTC. Its translation: CASRVLAGGPYNEQFF. The chain uses TRBV19 and TRBJ2-1, with TRBD2 identical over 11 bases. The CDR3 is 16 residues long. V shed 6 bases, J shed 2 bases, and the junction held 6 bases outside the gene matches. Germline V gene lookup returns CDR1 LNHDA and CDR2 SQIVND (reference sequence).

This chain joins TRBV11-2 and TRBJ2-7, with 7 bases matching TRBD2. This CDR3 region has 15 residues. The V gene's germline CDR1 is SGHAT and CDR2 FQNNGV. The V segment lost 0 bases and the J segment 9 bases; nucleotides outside the gene matches: 11. The DNA for the CDR3 is TGTGCCAGCAGCTTAGATCAATGGGAGCGGGGTGGGCAGTACTTC. Translating gives CASSLDQWERGGQYF.

In DNA form, the CDR3 reads TGCGCCAGCAGCCAAGTTATTGGGAGAGGAGAGACCCAGTACTTC. Translating it yields CASSQVIGRGETQYF. This chain uses TRBV4-1 with TRBJ2-5; tentative D call: TRBD2 (5 bases). The CDR3 is 15 amino acids. V was pared by 1 base and J by 4 bases, with 13 bases between. CDR1 is MGHRA, CDR2 YSYEKL, per germline.

The genes are TRBV6-4 and TRBJ2-2, with 8 bases aligning to TRBD1. Per germline, CDR1 MRHNA and CDR2 SNTAGT. With V trimmed by 8 bases and J by 0 bases, 2 bases remained unmatched. The CDR3 is 14 amino acids. The CDR3 region is CASGTGSNTGELFF. The CDR3 region has the DNA TGTGCCAGCGGGACAGGATCGAACACCGGGGAGCTGTTTTTT.

This clone was seen just once. J is TRBJ2-6 and V is TRBV19; 7 bases are a match to TRBD1. CDR1 LNHDA and CDR2 SQIVND come from the germline V gene (reference sequence). The CDR3 spans 16 residues. V shed 4 bases and J 5 bases; nucleotides not matched to a gene: 8. CDR3 sequence: CASSTRTGVWANVLTF. Here the CDR3 DNA reads TGTGCCAGTAGTACTCGAACAGGGGTGTGGGCCAACGTCCTGACTTTC. Using reference TRBV19 and TRBJ2-6 for the parts outside the CDR3, the full variable domain is DGGITQSPKYLFRKEGQNVTLSCEQNLNHDAMYWYRQDPGQGLRLIYYSQIVNDFQKGDIAEGYSVSREKKESFPLTVTSAQKNPTAFYLCASSTRTGVWANVLTFGAGSRLTVL.

The chain combines TRBV9 with TRBJ2-1, with D possibly matching TRBD2 (6 bases). V dropped 0 bases and J dropped 7 bases, with 14 bases sitting between them. Germline-derived CDR1 and CDR2 are SGDLS and YYNGEE. The CDR3 is 15 amino acids. CDR3 DNA: TGTGCCAGCAGCGTAGATTCGGCGGGGCGTAATGAGCAGTTCTTC. As protein: CASSVDSAGRNEQFF.

This clone has just one count. This chain's CDR3 is CASSQDVQGAGYGYTF. CDR3 bases: TGCGCCAGCAGCCAAGACGTTCAGGGGGCGGGCTATGGCTACACCTTC. The V call is TRBV4-3, the J call TRBJ1-2, with 8 positions matching TRBD1. The CDR3 extends over 16 amino acids. Germline CDR1 LGHNA, CDR2 YSLEER. The V and J ends lost 0 bases and 4 bases, in that order; junction bases with no gene match: 7.

V gene TRBV6-5 combines with J gene TRBJ2-3; 9 bases match TRBD2. Germline lookup yields CDR1 MNHEY and CDR2 SVGAGI. CDR3 size: 15 residues. V shed 5 bases and J 2 bases; nucleotides not matched to a gene: 5. CDR3 sequence reads: CASSPRLAATDTQYF. As DNA, the CDR3 is TGTGCCAGCAGTCCCCGACTAGCGGCCACAGATACGCAGTATTTT.

On this clone: Other DNA sequences in this sample translate to the same CDR3. This rearrangement joins TRBV6-5 to TRBJ1-2; D not resolved. This CDR3 region has 13 residues. From germline, CDR1 is MNHEY and CDR2 SVGAGI. V was cut by 3 bases and J by 2 bases, with 7 bases left in between. The CDR3 region has the DNA TGTGCCAGCAGTTATAGCAGCAACTATGGCTACACCTTC. Its protein is CASSYSSNYGYTF.

The chain employs TRBV6-2 or TRBV6-3 and TRBJ1-1; perhaps TRBD1 as D (5 bases). Germline CDR1 is MNHEY and CDR2 is SVGEGT. The CDR3 consists of 12 residues. V shed 4 bases and J shed 4 bases, with 7 bases lying between them. For the CDR3, the DNA is TGTGCCAGCAGTTCGGGGGGCACTGAAGCTTTCTTT. Its translation: CASSSGGTEAFF.

This chain uses TRBV5-1 with TRBJ2-2; the match to TRBD1 covers 8 bases. The V segment lost 4 bases and the J segment 1 base; nucleotides outside the gene matches: 3. This CDR3 has 15 residues. Germline V lookup: CDR1 SGHRS, CDR2 YFSETQ. Here the CDR3 DNA reads TGCGCCAGCAGCCAGACAGGGGAGAACACCGGGGAGCTGTTTTTT. Its protein product is CASSQTGENTGELFF. Full variable domain (remainder filled in from reference TRBV5-1 and TRBJ2-2): KAGVTQTPRYLIKTRGQQVTLSCSPISGHRSVSWYQQTPGQGLQFLFEYFSETQRNKGNFPGRFSGRQFSNSRSEMNVSTLELGDSALYLCASSQTGENTGELFFGEGSRLTVL.

This clone was observed a few times. V gene TRBV6-5 combines with J gene TRBJ1-1, with 7 bases aligning to TRBD1. Germline CDR1 MNHEY, CDR2 SVGAGI. This CDR3 contains 15 residues. V lost 6 bases to trimming and J lost 0 bases; unmatched junction nucleotides: 7. CDR3 coding DNA: TGTGCCAGCAGGCGGGGACAGACCATGAACACTGAAGCTTTCTTT. Amino acid sequence: CASRRGQTMNTEAFF.

The chain recombines TRBV19 with TRBJ1-5; 10 nucleotides align to TRBD1. Per the germline V gene, CDR1 is LNHDA and CDR2 is SQIVND (reference sequence). Trimming cost V 1 base and J 4 bases; bases outside gene matches: 1. The CDR3 runs 15 residues. The CDR3 protein is CASSIGQGANQPQHF. DNA for the CDR3: TGTGCCAGTAGTATAGGACAGGGGGCAAATCAGCCCCAGCATTTT.

CDR3 nucleotide sequence: TGTGCCAGCAGCGTAACGGGACTAGCGGGCCAAGAGACCCAGTACTTC. Its translation is CASSVTGLAGQETQYF. The chain has TRBV9 and TRBJ2-5; the match to TRBD2 covers 12 bases. V was pared by 1 base and J by 1 base, with 2 bases of the junction left unmatched. CDR1 is SGDLS and CDR2 is YYNGEE in the germline V gene. There are 16 residues in the CDR3.